Below, 16 T cell receptor beta chains from the same sample are listed, as sequenced in a study of T cell repertoires in cytomegalovirus infection. In TCRdb, the reads were re-called with MiXCR into one record per CDR3 protein. In the table there are 740,000 or so distinct CDR3 sequences, 35% of which are singletons. Sequenced input: PBMCs. The receptors shown here come from a human donor in good health (CMV status not recorded). Some clones in this sample may be carry-over from other donors' samples.

The CDR3 loop reads CASSLGGARSDTQYF. The CDR3 DNA reads as TGTGCCAGCAGTCTAGGGGGGGCGAGATCAGATACGCAGTATTTT. The chain is built from TRBV28 and TRBJ2-3; D may be TRBD2 (7 bases). The CDR3 covers 15 residues. V lost 5 bases, J lost 4 bases, and 16 bases lay in between. Germline CDR1 and CDR2: MDHEN and SYDVKM.

The chain joins TRBV19 to TRBJ1-5; tentative D call: TRBD1 (5 bases). The ends were cut back, 6 bases at V and 7 bases at J, with 19 bases in the middle. This CDR3 spans 15 amino acids. Germline V CDR1 and CDR2: LNHDA, SQIVND (reference sequence). CDR3 coding DNA: TGTGCCAGTAGCCCATACTGGGGGAACGAACAGCCCCAGCATTTT. This gives the protein CASSPYWGNEQPQHF. Combining the CDR3 with reference TRBV19 and TRBJ1-5 gives the whole variable domain DGGITQSPKYLFRKEGQNVTLSCEQNLNHDAMYWYRQDPGQGLRLIYYSQIVNDFQKGDIAEGYSVSREKKESFPLTVTSAQKNPTAFYLCASSPYWGNEQPQHFGDGTRLSIL.

This chain connects TRBV12-3 or TRBV12-4 to TRBJ2-6; D not certain. Trimming took 3 bases from V and 3 from J, leaving 6 bases between them. This CDR3 comprises 14 residues. CDR3 in DNA: TGTGCCAGCAGTTTCGTGGGTGGGGCCAACGTCCTGACTTTC. This codes for CASSFVGGANVLTF.

A note on this clonotype: Possible read error: a much larger clone is one base away. The chain is built from TRBV11-2 and TRBJ2-2, with D unresolved. Germline values: CDR1 SGHAT, CDR2 FQNNGV. This CDR3 is 13 amino acids long. In DNA, the CDR3 is TGTCCCAGCAGCTTTGGGGTTATCGGGGAGCTGTTTTTT. Translation gives CPSSFGVIGELFF.

This clonotype has only a few counts. This sequence joins TRBV7-9 and TRBJ1-6; D remains ambiguous. Looked up from germline, CDR1 is SEHNR and CDR2 is FQNEAQ (reference sequence). Trimming cost V 4 bases and J 1 base, with 8 bases left between them. This CDR3 spans 15 amino acids. The CDR3 reads CASSSHASYNSPLHF. CDR3 coding DNA: TGTGCCAGCAGCTCCCACGCATCCTATAATTCACCCCTCCACTTT.

As to this clonotype: No conserved phenylalanine or tryptophan ends this CDR3, so it is likely a read error. The chain carries TRBV7-3 and TRBJ2-5; D possibly uses TRBD1 or TRBD2 (6 bases each). The V and J ends lost 5 bases and 5 bases respectively, with 21 bases between them. Germline CDR1 is SGHTA and CDR2 is FQGTGA. This CDR3 has 16 residues. This chain's CDR3 is CASSRQASGARETQYL. CDR3 DNA sequence: TGTGCCAGCAGCCGACAGGCCTCGGGGGCCCGGGAGACCCAGTACTTA.

The table lists this clonotype with a few counts. V usage is TRBV15 and J usage is TRBJ1-5; 7 bases are shared with TRBD1. The CDR3 totals 18 residues. CDR1 and CDR2 from the germline V gene are LNHNV and YYDKDF (reference sequence). After removal of 8 bases from V and 0 bases from J, the junction contained 16 bases not matched to a gene. CDR3 sequence: CATAAGSGQPYSNQPQHF. CDR3 DNA: TGTGCCACCGCAGCGGGATCGGGACAGCCATATAGCAATCAGCCCCAGCATTTT.

The chain has TRBV10-3 and TRBJ2-5; perhaps TRBD1 as D (6 bases). The CDR3 spans 13 residues. Germline V gene sequence: CDR1 ENHRY, CDR2 SYGVKD. V was clipped by 8 bases and J by 4 bases, with 14 bases between them. The CDR3 loop is CAIGGQLGETQYF. CDR3 sequence (DNA): TGTGCCATCGGAGGACAGTTAGGAGAGACCCAGTACTTC.

The gene calls are TRBV5-1 and TRBJ2-1; 10 bases match TRBD2. This CDR3 comprises 15 residues. The V gene end was trimmed by 2 bases and the J gene end by 5 bases; junction bases not matched to a gene: 4. Germline-derived CDR1 and CDR2 are SGHRS and YFSETQ. Written as DNA, the CDR3 is TGCGCCAGCAGCTTCCCTAGCGGGAGCCACAATGAGCAGTTCTTC. Translation: CASSFPSGSHNEQFF.

V usage is TRBV20-1 and J usage is TRBJ2-1; tentative D call: TRBD2 (5 bases). V lost 3 bases and J lost 6, with 9 bases in between. Germline V gene sequence: CDR1 DFQATT, CDR2 SNEGSKA (reference sequence). The CDR3 contains 12 residues. The DNA of the CDR3 is TGCAGTGCTAGGTTGAGCGGCAATGAGCAGTTCTTC. It encodes CSARLSGNEQFF.

The chain has TRBV9 and TRBJ2-1; 10 bases align to TRBD2. The CDR3 contains 17 residues. V dropped 0 bases and J dropped 7; count of bases not matched to a gene: 10. CDR1 and CDR2 (germline): SGDLS, YYNGEE. This CDR3 reads CASSVDGLAGVKNEQFF. In DNA, the CDR3 is TGTGCCAGCAGCGTAGATGGGCTAGCGGGAGTAAAGAATGAGCAGTTCTTC.

This rearrangement joins TRBV19 to TRBJ2-5; D is perhaps TRBD1 (6 bases). The V gene lost 6 bases and the J gene lost 4 bases, with 18 bases spanning the gap. Germline assignment: CDR1 LNHDA and CDR2 SQIVND (reference sequence). The CDR3 sequence is 15 residues long. CDR3 protein: CASSLGQGPGETQYF. The DNA of the CDR3 is TGTGCCAGTAGCCTAGGGCAGGGGCCTGGAGAGACCCAGTACTTC. Drawing the rest from reference TRBV19 and TRBJ2-5, the complete variable domain is DGGITQSPKYLFRKEGQNVTLSCEQNLNHDAMYWYRQDPGQGLRLIYYSQIVNDFQKGDIAEGYSVSREKKESFPLTVTSAQKNPTAFYLCASSLGQGPGETQYFGPGTRLLVL.

CDR3 nucleotide sequence: TGTGCCAGCAGCTCGTCGGAGGTCAATGAGCAGTTCTTC. Its translation: CASSSSEVNEQFF. The chain has TRBV12-3 or TRBV12-4 and TRBJ2-1, with D tentatively TRBD2 (5 bases). Trimming took off 6 bases at V and 6 bases at J, with 12 bases between the two ends. This CDR3 region has 13 residues.

The chain has TRBV27 and TRBJ2-1; 11 bases line up with TRBD2. Germline V gene sequence: CDR1 MNHEY, CDR2 SMNVEV (reference sequence). The V segment lost 0 bases and the J segment 4 bases; nucleotides outside the gene matches: 2. CDR3 length equals 16 residues. CDR3 DNA sequence: TGTGCCAGCAGTTTATCCTGGACTAGCGGGTACAATGAGCAGTTCTTC. Translating gives CASSLSWTSGYNEQFF.

V usage is TRBV12-3 or TRBV12-4 and J usage is TRBJ1-3; TRBD1 is a possible D gene (6 bases). The ends were cut back, 2 bases at V and 4 bases at J, with 18 bases in the middle. This CDR3 contains 17 residues. CDR3 in amino acids: CASSLRHPGRGGNTIYF. As DNA, the CDR3 is TGTGCCAGCAGTTTAAGGCATCCTGGCAGGGGAGGAAACACCATATATTTT.

The gene calls are TRBV6-6 and TRBJ1-1; D possibly corresponds to TRBD1 (6 bases). Trimming removed 6 bases from V and 3 bases from J, with 14 bases in between. CDR3 length: 14 residues. CDR1 is MNHNY and CDR2 is SVGAGI in the germline V gene (reference sequence). The CDR3 sequence is CASSHRAGDTEAFF. CDR3 coding DNA: TGTGCCAGCAGCCACAGGGCGGGGGACACTGAAGCTTTCTTT.